These 23 T cell receptor beta chains originate from one sample sequenced in a study of blood T cell repertoires in COVID-19. The repertoire was sequenced with immunoSEQ multiplex PCR; TCRdb's copy has only in-frame clones and lacks some. In the table there are about 170,000 clones, more than 75% of which are singletons. Specimen: PBMCs or T cells enriched from blood (not recorded which). The receptors come from a human donor with acute COVID-19. The donor label of this sample is uncertain.

The rearrangement links TRBV7-9 to TRBJ2-5; tentative D call: TRBD2 (5 bases). The CDR3 runs 15 residues. CDR1 and CDR2 from the germline V gene are SEHNR and FQNEAQ (reference sequence). V was pared by 2 bases and J by 5 bases, with 15 bases between. The CDR3 protein is CASSLYTGGGETQYF. CDR3 DNA: TGTGCCAGCAGCTTATACACGGGCGGCGGGGAGACCCAGTACTTC.

The V call is TRBV27, the J call TRBJ2-7; 11 positions agree with TRBD2. The germline CDR1 and CDR2 sequences are MNHEY and SMNVEV (reference sequence). Losses at the gene ends were 5 bases for V and 2 bases for J; bases not matched to a gene: 8. The CDR3 runs to 16 residues. The CDR3 coding sequence is TGTGCCAGCAGTCCGATGACTAGCGGGACCCCCTACGAGCAGTACTTC. This gives the protein CASSPMTSGTPYEQYF.

The chain is built from TRBV2 and TRBJ2-3; a weak D match, TRBD1 (6 bases). The CDR3 is 12 amino acids. CDR1 is SNHLY, CDR2 FYNNEI, per germline. Trimming removed 1 base at V and 9 bases at J, with 8 bases between. The CDR3 coding sequence is TGTGCCAGCAGTGAAGACAGGGTAACGCAGTATTTT. Translated, it gives CASSEDRVTQYF. The full variable domain, its missing parts supplied by reference TRBV2 and TRBJ2-3, is EPEVTQTPSHQVTQMGQEVILRCVPISNHLYFYWYRQILGQKVEFLVSFYNNEISEKSEIFDDQFSVERPDGSNFTLKIRSTKLEDSAMYFCASSEDRVTQYFGPGTRLTVL.

The chain has TRBV10-3 and TRBJ2-1; perhaps TRBD2 as D (5 bases). V lost 0 bases, J lost 2 bases, and 20 bases lay in between. CDR1 is ENHRY and CDR2 is SYGVKD in the germline V gene. The CDR3 runs to 19 residues. CDR3 residues: CAISESEANGRETYNEQFF. The CDR3 coding sequence is TGTGCCATCAGTGAGTCCGAAGCGAATGGTCGGGAAACCTACAATGAGCAGTTCTTC.

The chain is built from TRBV19 and TRBJ2-3; no clear D. Germline-derived CDR1 and CDR2 are LNHDA and SQIVND (reference sequence). V gave up 4 bases and J gave up 6 bases, with 5 bases separating them. This CDR3 contains 11 residues. CDR3 residues: CASSTGDTQYF. The CDR3 DNA reads TGTGCCAGTAGTACCGGGGATACGCAGTATTTT.

V and J are TRBV2 and TRBJ2-3; D gene ambiguous. This CDR3 comprises 13 residues. Looked up from germline, CDR1 is SNHLY and CDR2 is FYNNEI. The ends were cut back, 4 bases at V and 6 bases at J, with 11 bases in the middle. Written as DNA, the CDR3 is TGTGCCAGCAGTGGCCCGGGTAGGGATACGCAGTATTTT. Amino acids: CASSGPGRDTQYF. Using reference TRBV2 and TRBJ2-3 for the parts outside the CDR3, the full variable domain is EPEVTQTPSHQVTQMGQEVILRCVPISNHLYFYWYRQILGQKVEFLVSFYNNEISEKSEIFDDQFSVERPDGSNFTLKIRSTKLEDSAMYFCASSGPGRDTQYFGPGTRLTVL.

V usage is TRBV10-3 and J usage is TRBJ2-7; 12 bases agree with TRBD2. The germline V gene encodes CDR1 ENHRY and CDR2 SYGVKD. V was clipped by 6 bases and J by 4 bases; unmatched bases: 7. The CDR3 contains 15 residues. The CDR3 protein is CAIRRTSGASYEQYF. Written as DNA, the CDR3 is TGTGCCATCAGGAGGACTAGCGGGGCCTCTTACGAGCAGTACTTC.

The chain uses TRBV30 and TRBJ1-5; 10 nucleotides line up with TRBD1. Looked up from germline, CDR1 is GTSNPN and CDR2 is SVGIG (reference sequence). The CDR3 has 17 residues. With V trimmed by 0 bases and J by 0 bases, 5 bases remained unmatched. In DNA, the CDR3 is TGTGCCTGGAGTGTAGGGGGACAGGGGATTAGCAATCAGCCCCAGCATTTT. Translating it yields CAWSVGGQGISNQPQHF.

This chain connects TRBV28 to TRBJ1-4, with TRBD1 matching 9 bases. Looked up from germline, CDR1 is MDHEN and CDR2 is SYDVKM. Trimming removed 6 bases from V and 6 bases from J; junction bases left unmatched: 5. The CDR3 covers 14 residues. The CDR3 DNA reads TGTGCCAGCAGCTTGGGGACAGGGCATGAAAAACTGTTTTTT. Its translation is CASSLGTGHEKLFF. The full variable domain, completed using reference TRBV28 and TRBJ1-4, is DVKVTQSSRYLVKRTGEKVFLECVQDMDHENMFWYRQDPGLGLRLIYFSYDVKMKEKGDIPEGYSVSREKKERFSLILESASTNQTSMYLCASSLGTGHEKLFFGSGTQLSVL.

This clone was seen at least ten times. The rearrangement joins TRBV3-1 (or the pseudogene TRBV3-2) to TRBJ2-7; TRBD2 matches at 10 bases. Germline CDR1 reads LGHDT; CDR2 reads YNNKEL (reference sequence). This CDR3 is 17 amino acids long. V dropped 0 bases and J dropped 2; count of bases not matched to a gene: 7. The CDR3 nucleotides are TGTGCCAGCAGCCAAGATGAGGTACTAGCGGGGCCCTACGAGCAGTACTTC. It specifies CASSQDEVLAGPYEQYF.

This chain links TRBV18 with TRBJ2-3; 10 nucleotides agree with TRBD2. The length of the CDR3 is 16 residues. Germline CDR1 is KGHSH and CDR2 is LQKENI. V shed 3 bases and J 1 base; nucleotides not matched to a gene: 4. CDR3 sequence reads: CASSPISGGGTDTQYF. In DNA form, the CDR3 reads TGTGCCAGCTCACCGATCAGCGGGGGGGGCACAGATACGCAGTATTTT.

The chain has TRBV24-1 and TRBJ1-3; D ambiguous. The germline V gene encodes CDR1 KGHDR and CDR2 SFDVKD. Between the trimmed V and J ends, which lost 4 bases and 0 bases, there was a span of 12 bases. The CDR3 has 16 amino acids. CDR3 loop: CATSEPLYSSGNTIYF. The CDR3 nucleotides are TGTGCCACCAGTGAGCCACTCTATAGCTCTGGAAACACCATATATTTT.

This clone occurred once. The gene calls are TRBV5-6 and TRBJ2-7, with D maybe TRBD2 (5 bases). This CDR3 has 14 amino acids. CDR1 and CDR2 from the germline V gene are SGHDT and YYEEEE. The ends were cut back, 2 bases at V and 3 bases at J, with 12 bases in the middle. The CDR3 region has the DNA TGTGCCAGCAGCTTCTTTACGGGGAGCTACGAGCAGTACTTC. Residues: CASSFFTGSYEQYF. The full variable domain, completed using reference TRBV5-6 and TRBJ2-7, is DAGVTQSPTHLIKTRGQQVTLRCSPKSGHDTVSWYQQALGQGPQFIFQYYEEEERQRGNFPDRFSGHQFPNYSSELNVNALLLGDSALYLCASSFFTGSYEQYFGPGTRLTVT.

This rearrangement joins TRBV7-9 to TRBJ1-3; possible D gene TRBD1, 5 bases. This CDR3 spans 15 amino acids. V was pared by 4 bases and J by 2 bases, with 12 bases between. Looked up from germline, CDR1 is SEHNR and CDR2 is FQNEAQ (reference sequence). The CDR3 DNA is TGTGCCAGCAGCTCCCCGGGGGGAACTGGAAACACCATATATTTT. It codes for CASSSPGGTGNTIYF.

The chain joins TRBV11-2 to TRBJ1-1; 7 positions match TRBD1. The CDR3 has 15 amino acids. Germline CDR1 SGHAT, CDR2 FQNNGV. The V segment lost 5 bases and the J segment 2 bases; nucleotides outside the gene matches: 8. CDR3 amino acids: CASSQGTDLNTEAFF. CDR3 DNA sequence: TGTGCCAGCAGCCAAGGGACAGACCTTAACACTGAAGCTTTCTTT.

The chain is built from TRBV15 and TRBJ1-4; 9 bases are a match to TRBD1. Trimming removed 5 bases from V and 6 bases from J; junction bases left unmatched: 4. The CDR3 consists of 14 residues. Germline CDR1 is LNHNV and CDR2 is YYDKDF (reference sequence). In nucleotides, the CDR3 is TGTGCCACCAGCGGACGGGACAGGGATGAAAAACTGTTTTTT. Its translation is CATSGRDRDEKLFF.

This clone was picked up a small number of times. V gene TRBV6-5 combines with J gene TRBJ1-2; TRBD1 matches 8 bases. Germline loops: CDR1 MNHEY, CDR2 SVGAGI. The length of the CDR3 is 15 residues. The ends lost 6 bases at V and 2 bases at J; junction bases unmatched: 8. The CDR3 spells CASRTRDRSNYGYTF. The DNA of the CDR3 is TGTGCCAGCAGAACCCGGGACAGGTCGAACTATGGCTACACCTTC.

The V and J genes are TRBV11-2 and TRBJ1-2; a weak D match, TRBD1 (5 bases). CDR3 length: 11 residues. CDR1 is SGHAT, CDR2 FQNNGV, per germline. Trimming shortened V by 3 bases and J by 7 bases, and 6 bases separated the two germline ends. In DNA, the CDR3 is TGTGCCAGCAGCTTGGGGGGTGGCTACACCTTC. It translates to CASSLGGGYTF. Full variable domain (rest looked up from reference TRBV11-2 and TRBJ1-2): EAGVAQSPRYKIIEKRQSVAFWCNPISGHATLYWYQQILGQGPKLLIQFQNNGVVDDSQLPKDRFSAERLKGVDSTLKIQPAKLEDSAVYLCASSLGGGYTFGSGTRLTVV.

This clone came up once. The chain carries TRBV4-1 and TRBJ2-5; 11 bases are a match to TRBD2. The CDR3 has 20 amino acids. V was pared by 0 bases and J by 3 bases, with 15 bases of the junction left unmatched. Germline CDR1 reads MGHRA; CDR2 reads YSYEKL. Here the CDR3 DNA reads TGCGCCAGCAGCCAAGACGTCGCGGCTAGCGGGGGGTCGGGGGAAGAGACCCAGTACTTC. It encodes CASSQDVAASGGSGEETQYF.

V is TRBV7-8 and J is TRBJ2-7; D gene ambiguous. Trimming removed 2 bases at V and 2 bases at J, with 7 bases between. Germline V gene sequence: CDR1 SGHVS, CDR2 FQNEAQ. The CDR3 has 13 amino acids. The CDR3 DNA is TGTGCCAGCAGCTTATACCGAGCCTACGAGCAGTACTTC. Amino acid sequence: CASSLYRAYEQYF.

This chain links TRBV6-4 with TRBJ2-3, with D perhaps matching TRBD2 (5 bases). CDR1 MRHNA and CDR2 SNTAGT come from the germline V gene. The V end was cut by 3 bases, the J end by 5 bases, with 15 bases between. CDR3 length: 15 residues. The CDR3 spells CASSEYPRGGDTQYF. CDR3 DNA sequence: TGTGCCAGCAGTGAGTATCCACGGGGTGGAGATACGCAGTATTTT.

V and J are TRBV10-3 and TRBJ1-5; TRBD1 is a possible D gene (6 bases). Germline CDR1 ENHRY, CDR2 SYGVKD. The CDR3 runs to 13 residues. V lost 7 bases, J lost 5 bases, and 12 bases lay in between. For the CDR3, the DNA is TGTGCCATCAAGGGGGACGGAGATCAGCCCCAGCATTTT. As protein: CAIKGDGDQPQHF.

V is TRBV4-3 and J is TRBJ2-3; perhaps TRBD2 as D (6 bases). The CDR3 is 15 residues long. The germline gives CDR1 LGHNA, CDR2 YSLEER. Trimming took off 1 base at V and 6 bases at J, with 14 bases between the two ends. The CDR3 region is CASSQGRRRGDTQYF. In nucleotides, the CDR3 is TGCGCCAGCAGCCAAGGCCGAAGGAGGGGCGATACGCAGTATTTT.